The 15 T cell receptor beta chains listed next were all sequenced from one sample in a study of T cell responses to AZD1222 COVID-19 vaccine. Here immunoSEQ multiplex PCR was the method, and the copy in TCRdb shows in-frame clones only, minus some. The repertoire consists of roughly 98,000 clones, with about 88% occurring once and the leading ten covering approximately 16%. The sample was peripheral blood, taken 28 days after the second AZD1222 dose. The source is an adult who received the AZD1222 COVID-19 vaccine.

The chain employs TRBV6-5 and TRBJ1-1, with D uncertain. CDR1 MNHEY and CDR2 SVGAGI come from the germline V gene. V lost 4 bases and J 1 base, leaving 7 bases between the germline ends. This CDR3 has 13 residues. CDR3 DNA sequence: TGTGCCAGCAGTTTGGAGGAGAACACTGAAGCTTTCTTT. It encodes CASSLEENTEAFF.

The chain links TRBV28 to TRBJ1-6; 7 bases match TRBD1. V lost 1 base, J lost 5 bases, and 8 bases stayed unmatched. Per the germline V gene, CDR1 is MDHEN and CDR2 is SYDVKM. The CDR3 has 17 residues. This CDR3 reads CASSLFSVGQNNSPLHF. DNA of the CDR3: TGTGCCAGCAGTTTATTCTCTGTGGGACAGAATAATTCACCCCTCCACTTT.

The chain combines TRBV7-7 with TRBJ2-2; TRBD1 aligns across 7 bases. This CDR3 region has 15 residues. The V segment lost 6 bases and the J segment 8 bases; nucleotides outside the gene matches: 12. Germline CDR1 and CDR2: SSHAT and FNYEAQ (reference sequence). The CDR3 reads CASSEWDSSSGELFF. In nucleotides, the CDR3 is TGTGCCAGCAGTGAATGGGACAGCAGCTCGGGGGAGCTGTTTTTT.

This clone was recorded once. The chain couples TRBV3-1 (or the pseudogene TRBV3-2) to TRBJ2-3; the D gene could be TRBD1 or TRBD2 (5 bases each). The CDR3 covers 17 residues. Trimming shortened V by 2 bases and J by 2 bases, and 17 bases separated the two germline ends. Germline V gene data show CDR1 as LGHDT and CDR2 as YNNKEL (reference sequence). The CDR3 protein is CASSQHRTWDLTDTQYF. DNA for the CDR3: TGTGCCAGCAGCCAACACCGAACCTGGGACCTCACAGATACGCAGTATTTT.

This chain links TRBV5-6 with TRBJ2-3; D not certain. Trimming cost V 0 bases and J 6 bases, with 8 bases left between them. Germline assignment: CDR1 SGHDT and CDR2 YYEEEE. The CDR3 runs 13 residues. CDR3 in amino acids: CASSLAGRDTQYF. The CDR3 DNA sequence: TGTGCCAGCAGCTTGGCCGGACGGGATACGCAGTATTTT.

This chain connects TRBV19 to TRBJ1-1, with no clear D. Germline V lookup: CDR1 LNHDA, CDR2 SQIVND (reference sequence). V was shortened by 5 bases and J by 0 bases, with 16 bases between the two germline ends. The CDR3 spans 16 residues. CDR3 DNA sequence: TGTGCCAGTAGTCCGGCAGGCCGCACAGTGAACACTGAAGCTTTCTTT. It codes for CASSPAGRTVNTEAFF.

CDR3 in DNA: TGTGCCAGCAGCCAAGGGTACGAATTAAGCACAGATACGCAGTATTTT. It yields the protein CASSQGYELSTDTQYF. The chain has TRBV3-1 (or the pseudogene TRBV3-2) and TRBJ2-3; D not resolved. CDR1 is LGHDT, CDR2 YNNKEL, per germline (reference sequence). Trimming left V 1 base short and J 0 bases short, with 11 bases between. CDR3 length equals 16 residues.

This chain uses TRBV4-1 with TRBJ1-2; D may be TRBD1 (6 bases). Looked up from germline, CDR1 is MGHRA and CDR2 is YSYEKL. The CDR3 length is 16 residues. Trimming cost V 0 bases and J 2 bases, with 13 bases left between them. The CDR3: CASSQDWGQRNYGYTF. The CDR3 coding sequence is TGCGCCAGCAGCCAAGATTGGGGACAACGGAACTATGGCTACACCTTC.

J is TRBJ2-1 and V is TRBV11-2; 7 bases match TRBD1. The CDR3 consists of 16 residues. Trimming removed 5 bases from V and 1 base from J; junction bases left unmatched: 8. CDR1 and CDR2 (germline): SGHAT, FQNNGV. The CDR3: CASSPGTDLSYNEQFF. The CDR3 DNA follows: TGTGCCAGCAGCCCCGGGACAGATTTATCCTACAATGAGCAGTTCTTC. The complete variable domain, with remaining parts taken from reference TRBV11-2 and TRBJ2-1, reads EAGVAQSPRYKIIEKRQSVAFWCNPISGHATLYWYQQILGQGPKLLIQFQNNGVVDDSQLPKDRFSAERLKGVDSTLKIQPAKLEDSAVYLCASSPGTDLSYNEQFFGPGTRLTVL.

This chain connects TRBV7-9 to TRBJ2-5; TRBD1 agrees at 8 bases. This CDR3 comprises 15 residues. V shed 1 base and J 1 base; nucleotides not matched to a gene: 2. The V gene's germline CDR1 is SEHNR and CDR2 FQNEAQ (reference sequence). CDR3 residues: CASSLVTGGQETQYF. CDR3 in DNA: TGTGCCAGCAGCTTAGTAACAGGGGGCCAAGAGACCCAGTACTTC.

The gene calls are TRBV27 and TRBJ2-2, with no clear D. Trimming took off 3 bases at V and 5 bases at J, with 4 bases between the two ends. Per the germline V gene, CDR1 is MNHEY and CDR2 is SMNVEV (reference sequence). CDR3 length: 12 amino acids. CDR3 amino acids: CASSLSTGELFF. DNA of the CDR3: TGTGCCAGCAGTTTGTCGACCGGGGAGCTGTTTTTT.

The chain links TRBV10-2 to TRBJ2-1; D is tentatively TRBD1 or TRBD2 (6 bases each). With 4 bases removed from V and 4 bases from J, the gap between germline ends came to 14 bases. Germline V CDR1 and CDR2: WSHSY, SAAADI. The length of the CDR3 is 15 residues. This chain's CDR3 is CASSGGGLRYNEQFF. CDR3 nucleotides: TGCGCCAGCAGTGGAGGGGGACTCAGGTACAATGAGCAGTTCTTC.

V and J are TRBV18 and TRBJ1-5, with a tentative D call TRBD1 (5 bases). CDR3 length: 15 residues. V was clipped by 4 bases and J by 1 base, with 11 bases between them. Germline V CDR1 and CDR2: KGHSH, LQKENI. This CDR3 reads CASSLRQSSNQPQHF. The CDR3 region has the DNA TGTGCCAGCTCACTTAGACAGTCCAGCAATCAGCCCCAGCATTTT.

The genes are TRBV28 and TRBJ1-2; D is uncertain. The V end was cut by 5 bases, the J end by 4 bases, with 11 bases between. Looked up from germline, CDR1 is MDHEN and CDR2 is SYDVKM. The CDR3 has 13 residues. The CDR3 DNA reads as TGTGCCAGCAGTCGAGGACGGGGCTATGGCTACACCTTC. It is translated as CASSRGRGYGYTF.

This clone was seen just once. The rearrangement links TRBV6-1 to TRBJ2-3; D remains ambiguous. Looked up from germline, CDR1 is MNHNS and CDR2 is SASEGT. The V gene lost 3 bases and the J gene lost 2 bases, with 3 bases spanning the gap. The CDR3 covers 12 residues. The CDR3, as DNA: TGTGCCAGCAGTGACCACACAGATACGCAGTATTTT. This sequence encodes CASSDHTDTQYF.